The rows below give T cell receptor beta chains drawn from one sample of a study of identical twins. Each CDR3 protein gets one entry after TCRdb re-called the 5' RACE reads with MiXCR. The sample records 500,000 to 650,000 distinct CDR3 sequences, 7.1% being singletons. The same specimen was also included in a second study, on yellow fever vaccine responses in identical twins.

Sequenced input: PBMCs. These receptors were taken from a woman under 30 in good health. Both conserved end residues are part of each CDR3. The order of the fields is J gene, V gene, clone size, D gene, CDR3 length, CDR3 protein, CDR3 DNA. A D gene is named only where the DNA matches it firmly. For some rows the clone size is stated as once, few or many, or as a class when expanded; others skip it.

J: TRBJ1-5
V: TRBV10-3
size: many
D: .
length: 13
CDR3: CAMGHGIDQPQHF
DNA: TGTGCCATGGGTCACGGAATCGATCAGCCCCAGCATTTT

J: TRBJ1-1
V: TRBV27
size: .
D: .
length: 12
CDR3: CASTTGGSKAFF
DNA: TGTGCCAGCACAACGGGGGGGAGTAAAGCTTTCTTT

J: TRBJ2-1
V: TRBV3-1
size: .
D: .
length: 16
CDR3: CASSQDTTSHYNEQFF
DNA: TGTGCCAGCAGCCAAGACACTACTAGCCATTACAATGAGCAGTTCTTC

J: TRBJ2-3
V: TRBV12-3/TRBV12-4
size: many
D: TRBD1
length: 15
CDR3: CASSSGQVGTDTQYF
DNA: TGTGCCAGCAGTTCCGGACAGGTGGGCACAGATACGCAGTATTTT

J: TRBJ1-1
V: TRBV12-3/TRBV12-4
size: few
D: .
length: 13
CDR3: CASRPRESTEAFF
DNA: TGTGCCAGCAGACCCAGGGAGAGCACTGAAGCTTTCTTT

J: TRBJ2-1
V: TRBV12-3/TRBV12-4
size: few
D: .
length: 17
CDR3: CASSLRRGASGNNEQFF
DNA: TGTGCCAGCAGTTTACGCCGGGGGGCTAGCGGAAACAATGAGCAGTTCTTC

J: TRBJ2-7
V: TRBV4-2
size: few
D: .
length: 15
CDR3: CASSQDLTVAYEQYF
DNA: TGTGCCAGCAGCCAAGATTTGACGGTAGCCTACGAGCAGTACTTC

J: TRBJ2-1
V: TRBV10-3
size: few
D: TRBD2
length: 16
CDR3: CAISGTSGSSRNEQFF
DNA: TGTGCCATCAGTGGGACTAGCGGGAGTAGTAGGAATGAGCAGTTCTTC

J: TRBJ2-4
V: TRBV3-1
size: once
D: TRBD2
length: 16
CDR3: CASSQDWAGGKNIQYF
DNA: TGTGCCAGCAGCCAAGATTGGGCGGGAGGCAAAAACATTCAGTACTTC

J: TRBJ2-1
V: TRBV9
size: few
D: .
length: 16
CDR3: CASSVVAPTSYNEQFF
DNA: TGTGCCAGCAGCGTAGTAGCTCCCACCTCTTACAATGAGCAGTTCTTC

J: TRBJ2-1
V: TRBV20-1
size: few
D: .
length: 14
CDR3: CSARGDTSYNEQFF
DNA: TGCAGTGCTAGAGGGGACACCTCCTACAATGAGCAGTTCTTC

J: TRBJ2-5
V: TRBV20-1
size: many
D: TRBD2
length: 16
CDR3: CSAQDGTSGVQETQYF
DNA: TGCAGTGCTCAAGACGGGACTAGCGGGGTACAAGAGACCCAGTACTTC

J: TRBJ1-1
V: TRBV12-3/TRBV12-4
size: .
D: TRBD1
length: 15
CDR3: CASSFTTGGNTEAFF
DNA: TGTGCCAGCAGCTTCACGACAGGGGGGAACACTGAAGCTTTCTTT

J: TRBJ2-1
V: TRBV29-1
size: few
D: TRBD2
length: 14
CDR3: CSGLAGGLLDEQFF
DNA: TGCAGCGGATTAGCGGGAGGGCTCCTGGATGAGCAGTTCTTC

J: TRBJ2-6
V: TRBV11-1
size: .
D: TRBD1
length: 18
CDR3: CASSAIGTGLGGANVLTF
DNA: TGTGCCAGCAGCGCTATAGGGACAGGGTTAGGTGGGGCCAACGTCCTGACTTTC

J: TRBJ2-1
V: TRBV7-2
size: many
D: .
length: 16
CDR3: CASIVGGGGRNNEQFF
DNA: TGTGCCAGCATCGTTGGAGGGGGGGGGCGGAACAATGAGCAGTTCTTC

J: TRBJ2-3
V: TRBV5-4
size: many
D: .
length: 15
CDR3: CASTYSRGNTDTQYF
DNA: TGTGCCAGCACGTATTCCAGGGGTAACACAGATACGCAGTATTTT

J: TRBJ2-5
V: TRBV29-1
size: .
D: TRBD1
length: 11
CDR3: CSGTGQGTQYF
DNA: TGCAGCGGTACAGGACAGGGGACCCAGTACTTC

J: TRBJ2-1
V: TRBV15
size: few
D: TRBD2
length: 19
CDR3: CATSRDPTRLAGEYNEQFF
DNA: TGTGCCACCAGCAGAGATCCAACTCGACTAGCGGGAGAATACAATGAGCAGTTCTTC

J: TRBJ2-7
V: TRBV7-2
size: .
D: TRBD2
length: 15
CDR3: CASSIGLAEGNEQYF
DNA: TGTGCCAGCAGCATCGGACTAGCGGAGGGGAACGAGCAGTACTTC

J: TRBJ1-1
V: TRBV2
size: .
D: .
length: 10
CDR3: CASSYSEAFF
DNA: TGTGCCAGCAGTTACAGTGAAGCTTTCTTT

J: TRBJ2-1
V: TRBV6-1
size: .
D: .
length: 16
CDR3: CASSEAPLASYNEQFF
DNA: TGTGCCAGCAGTGAAGCGCCTCTAGCGTCCTACAATGAGCAGTTCTTC

J: TRBJ2-1
V: TRBV7-9
size: few
D: TRBD1
length: 16
CDR3: CASSFSPGQGIDEQFF
DNA: TGTGCCAGCAGCTTCTCTCCGGGACAGGGTATCGATGAGCAGTTCTTC